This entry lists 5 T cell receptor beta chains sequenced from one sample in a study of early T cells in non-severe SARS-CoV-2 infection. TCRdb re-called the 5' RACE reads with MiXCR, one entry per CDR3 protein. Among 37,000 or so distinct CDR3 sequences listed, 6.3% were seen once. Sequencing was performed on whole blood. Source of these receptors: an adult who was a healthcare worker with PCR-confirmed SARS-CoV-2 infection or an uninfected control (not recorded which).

DNA of the CDR3: TGTGCCAGCAGCCCTGATAGTCCAACGACCCTAAATGAGCAGTTCTTC. Its protein product is CASSPDSPTTLNEQFF. This chain uses TRBV11-2 with TRBJ2-1; D gene uncertain. Looked up from germline, CDR1 is SGHAT and CDR2 is FQNNGV. V was shortened by 5 bases and J by 7 bases, with 21 bases between the two germline ends. CDR3 length: 16 residues.

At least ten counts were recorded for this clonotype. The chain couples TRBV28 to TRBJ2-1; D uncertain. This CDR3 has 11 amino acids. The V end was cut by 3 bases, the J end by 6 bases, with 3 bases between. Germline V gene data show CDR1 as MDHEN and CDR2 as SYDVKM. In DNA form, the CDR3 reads TGTGCCAGCAGTTTTTTCAATGAGCAGTTCTTC. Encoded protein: CASSFFNEQFF.

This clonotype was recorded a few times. CDR3 DNA sequence: TGCAGTGCTACTCGGACGAACTCTGGAAACACCATATATTTT. It specifies CSATRTNSGNTIYF. The genes are TRBV20-1 and TRBJ1-3, with D uncertain. This CDR3 is 14 amino acids long. The ends were cut back, 4 bases at V and 0 bases at J, with 10 bases in the middle. Germline lookup yields CDR1 DFQATT and CDR2 SNEGSKA (reference sequence).

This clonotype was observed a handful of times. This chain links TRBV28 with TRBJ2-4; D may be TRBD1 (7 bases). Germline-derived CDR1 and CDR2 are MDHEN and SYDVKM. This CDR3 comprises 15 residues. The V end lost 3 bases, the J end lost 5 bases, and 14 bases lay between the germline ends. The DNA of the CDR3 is TGTGCCAGCAGTTTCGGACCCAGGGGGGAAAACATTCAGTACTTC. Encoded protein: CASSFGPRGENIQYF.

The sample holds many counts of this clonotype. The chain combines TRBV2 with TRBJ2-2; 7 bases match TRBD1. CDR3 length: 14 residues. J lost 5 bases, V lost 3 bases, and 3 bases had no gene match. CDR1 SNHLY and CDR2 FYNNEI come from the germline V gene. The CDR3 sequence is CASSDGTVTGELFF. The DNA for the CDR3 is TGTGCCAGCAGTGATGGGACAGTTACCGGGGAGCTGTTTTTT.